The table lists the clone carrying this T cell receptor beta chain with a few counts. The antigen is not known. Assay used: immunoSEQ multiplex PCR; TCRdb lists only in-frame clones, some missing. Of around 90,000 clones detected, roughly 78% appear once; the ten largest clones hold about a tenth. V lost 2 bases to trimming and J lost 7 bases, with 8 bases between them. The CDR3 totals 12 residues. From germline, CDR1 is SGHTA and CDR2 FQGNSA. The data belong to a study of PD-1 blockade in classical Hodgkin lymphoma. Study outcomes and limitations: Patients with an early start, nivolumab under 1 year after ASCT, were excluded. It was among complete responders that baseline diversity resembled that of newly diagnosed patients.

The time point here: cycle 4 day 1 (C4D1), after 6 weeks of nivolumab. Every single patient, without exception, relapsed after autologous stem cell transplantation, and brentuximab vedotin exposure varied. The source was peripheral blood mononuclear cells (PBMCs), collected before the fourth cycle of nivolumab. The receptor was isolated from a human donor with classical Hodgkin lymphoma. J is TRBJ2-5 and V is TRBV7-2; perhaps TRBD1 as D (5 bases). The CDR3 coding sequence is TGTGCCAGCAGCTTATGGGGCCTGACCCAGTACTTC. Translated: CASSLWGLTQYF.